Listed here are 4 T cell receptor beta chains from one sample, sequenced in a study of T cell responses to AZD1222 COVID-19 vaccine. TCRdb's table, derived via immunoSEQ multiplex PCR, lists solely in-frame clones and lacks some. The table shows about 180,000 clones, with about nine tenths occurring only once. The source material was peripheral blood, sampled 28 days after the second dose of the MenACWY control vaccine. The receptors originated from an adult who received the MenACWY meningococcal vaccine as a control.

The genes are TRBV30 and TRBJ2-7; perhaps TRBD1 as D (7 bases). Looked up from germline, CDR1 is GTSNPN and CDR2 is SVGIG (reference sequence). The CDR3 consists of 13 residues. V was clipped by 7 bases and J by 4 bases, with 17 bases between them. In nucleotides, the CDR3 is TGTGCCTACGGCCCGACAGGGAGGTACGAGCAGTACTTC. Translated: CAYGPTGRYEQYF.

The rearrangement joins TRBV7-2 to TRBJ1-5, with no clear D. The CDR3 is made up of 13 amino acids. Germline values: CDR1 SGHTA, CDR2 FQGNSA. V was clipped by 4 bases and J by 4 bases, with 8 bases between them. CDR3: CASSSRSNQPQHF. In DNA, the CDR3 is TGTGCCAGCAGCTCAAGATCTAATCAGCCCCAGCATTTT. Using reference TRBV7-2 and TRBJ1-5 for the parts outside the CDR3, the full variable domain is GAGVSQSPSNKVTEKGKDVELRCDPISGHTALYWYRQSLGQGLEFLIYFQGNSAPDKSGLPSDRFSAERTGGSVSTLTIQRTQQEDSAVYLCASSSRSNQPQHFGDGTRLSIL.

This clone was observed a single time. The chain employs TRBV6-5 and TRBJ2-7, with 8 nucleotides matching TRBD1. The germline V gene encodes CDR1 MNHEY and CDR2 SVGAGI. The length of the CDR3 is 14 residues. V shed 3 bases, J shed 4 bases, and the junction held 5 bases outside the gene matches. CDR3 DNA sequence: TGTGCCAGCAGTTATATCGGACAGGGTTACGAGCAGTACTTC. This encodes CASSYIGQGYEQYF.

This chain links TRBV15 with TRBJ2-7, with 8 nucleotides matching TRBD1. Germline V gene lookup returns CDR1 LNHNV and CDR2 YYDKDF (reference sequence). The CDR3 runs to 13 residues. V dropped 3 bases and J dropped 5; count of bases not matched to a gene: 3. The CDR3 sequence: CATSRDRENEQYF. Here the CDR3 DNA reads TGTGCCACCAGCAGGGACAGGGAAAACGAGCAGTACTTC. The whole variable domain, filled in from reference TRBV15 and TRBJ2-7, reads DAMVIQNPRYQVTQFGKPVTLSCSQTLNHNVMYWYQQKSSQAPKLLFHYYDKDFNNEADTPDNFQSRRPNTSFCFLDIRSPGLGDTAMYLCATSRDRENEQYFGPGTRLTVT.